This T cell receptor beta chain stems from a study of blood T cell repertoires in COVID-19. Clones were sequenced by immunoSEQ multiplex PCR, and TCRdb holds only the in-frame ones, with some missing. The sample yields roughly 350,000 clones, about 92% seen once. V was clipped by 4 bases and J by 5 bases, with 9 bases between them. The CDR3 runs to 14 residues. The germline V gene encodes CDR1 SEHNR and CDR2 FQNEAQ (reference sequence). The material sequenced was PBMCs or T cells enriched from blood (not recorded which). The V and J genes are TRBV7-9 and TRBJ1-6, with D tentatively TRBD1 (6 bases). The receptor was isolated from a woman aged 30 to 39 who had recovered from COVID-19. CDR3 sequence (DNA): TGTGCCAGCAGCTCGGACAGAAATAATTCACCCCTCCACTTT. Translating gives CASSSDRNNSPLHF.